The present TCR beta chain was sequenced within a study of a mutant IDH1 vaccine in newly diagnosed glioma (dated by TCRdb to about 2021). About the full investigation: Patients were given eight vaccinations, in weeks 1, 3, 5, 7, 11, 15, 19 and 23, which matched visits V03 through V10. Prior to enrollment, standard therapy consisting of radiotherapy alone, temozolomide alone, or radiochemotherapy with temozolomide had been administered to patients, with the combination being received by most patients. Peripheral blood samples were drawn at six visits, namely V03 (baseline), V05, V07, V10, V12 and V13. Longitudinal TCRB deep sequencing was done for about two dozen treated patients, wherever samples were available for exploratory analyses. Vaccination started 4-6 weeks after radiotherapy alone, or was given together with temozolomide cycles in the groups whose treatment included chemotherapy. Of the 25 to 35 patients who were treated, 62.5% were male and about 40% were female, and the mean age was about 40 years.

The CDR3 runs 14 residues from the cysteine to the phenylalanine. Only CDR3 DNA is held: 42 bases, read in frame from base 1. The germline V gene sets CDR1 to KGHSH and CDR2 to LQKENI. V and J lose 3 bases and 0 bases, and a span of 6 bases separates them. Libraries were built with the immunoSEQ multiplex PCR assay. The hsTCRB Kit was used according to the manufacturer's protocol to amplify rearranged TCR beta chain sequences. Sequencing of TCRB libraries was carried out on an Illumina MiSeq. Processing in the source paper ran as follows. The kit vendor's proprietary platform handled demultiplexing, trimming and gene mapping. TCRdb took over this immuneACCESS table, retaining in-frame rearrangements with V and J assigned. Such tables are incomplete; in checked studies, under half of the missing clones stem from an unresolved V gene, and the remainder is unexplained. Clonal size and the V and J genes are those of that table, whereas D and trimming came from the DNA. For this sample the table gives under 65,000 clones, of which about 80% were detected only once. Together, the top ten hold over 4.5% of the sample.

Paper-wide results and their limitations: Vaccine-induced immune responses across multiple MHC alleles were detected in 80% to 95% of patients. Availability determined which PBMC samples were chosen for TCRB deep sequencing. According to the authors, sample limitations meant that analyses of patient blood samples could not be reproduced. No apparent relationship was observed between pseudoprogression and alterations in the top peripheral T cell clonotypes detected by TCRB sequencing.

For this clone: The antigen it recognizes is unknown. No base-level quality is on record; no much larger clone is a single base apart.

The time point label on this specimen signifies: week 11, during vaccination. Each vaccine dose, consisting of 300 ug of a 20-mer mutant IDH1 peptide in Montanide, was administered subcutaneously with topical imiquimod. All donors had newly diagnosed IDH1-mutant astrocytomas of WHO grade 3 or 4 that showed loss of nuclear ATRX. The samples were drawn from NOA16, a multicentre, single-arm, open-label phase I trial in Germany that tested a mutant IDH1 peptide vaccine in humans for the first time. Genomic DNA for TCRB sequencing was extracted from EDTA blood using the DNeasy Blood and Tissue Kit. Sequenced material: PBMCs, taken from a glioma patient whose treatment included an IDH1 peptide vaccine. The sequence is built from TRBV18 and TRBJ1-3, with the D gene too uncertain to name. The TCR sequence derives from a man between 45 and 60 years old with glioma. DNA sequence: TGTGCCAGCTCACCGGACCTCTCTGGAAACACCATATATTTT. This sequence encodes CASSPDLSGNTIYF.